This TCR beta chain was profiled in a study of T-cell reconstitution after alpha-beta-depleted transplantation in children. The authors prepared the TCRbeta library with unique molecular identifiers. MiXCR, run by TCRdb on the PCR reads, gives a single entry per CDR3 protein. There are around 370,000 distinct CDR3 sequences in the sample; 10% occur only once, and about 2.3% lies in the top ten. The sequencing here drew on PBMCs from the stem cell graft donor, taken from the stem cell graft. The clonotype originates from a human donor who donated a stem cell graft to a child with acute lymphoblastic leukemia.

CDR3 in DNA: TGTGCCAGCAGCGTAGCTACGGGTAGCGGGAGGACCACTAGCACAGATACGCAGTATTTT. It yields the protein CASSVATGSGRTTSTDTQYF. This rearrangement joins TRBV9 to TRBJ2-3, with 10 bases that match TRBD2. Germline assignment: CDR1 SGDLS and CDR2 YYNGEE. This CDR3 is built from 20 residues. V gave up 0 bases and J gave up 0 bases; unmatched junction bases: 13. Looking up the rest from reference TRBV9 and TRBJ2-3 gives the full variable domain: DSGVTQTPKHLITATGQRVTLRCSPRSGDLSVYWYQQSLDQGLQFLIQYYNGEERAKGNILERFSAQQFPDLHSELNLSSLELGDSALYFCASSVATGSGRTTSTDTQYFGPGTRLTVL.